The 9 T cell receptor beta chains below all came from one sample that was sequenced in a study of blood T cells in healthy people across ages. A J-beta primer mix and a sample-barcoded 5' primer were used in a second PCR of about 6 to 12 cycles. One entry per CDR3 protein results from TCRdb running MiXCR on the 5' RACE reads. This sample carries about 1.7 million distinct CDR3 sequences, 28% of them seen once, and the ten largest clones take 7% to 9%. The sequencing input was blood. Receptors originate from a woman in her thirties in good health.

The chain has TRBV7-9 and TRBJ1-5, with D maybe TRBD1 (5 bases). Trimming stripped 3 bases from V and 0 bases from J, with 18 bases between. Germline-derived CDR1 and CDR2 are SEHNR and FQNEAQ (reference sequence). This CDR3 region has 18 residues. DNA for the CDR3: TGTGCCAGCAGCTTTGGTCAGGGCTTACTAGATAGCAATCAGCCCCAGCATTTT. Protein product: CASSFGQGLLDSNQPQHF. Full variable domain (remainder filled in from reference TRBV7-9 and TRBJ1-5): DTGVSQNPRHKITKRGQNVTFRCDPISEHNRLYWYRQTLGQGPEFLTYFQNEAQLEKSRLLSDRFSAERPKGSFSTLEIQRTEQGDSAMYLCASSFGQGLLDSNQPQHFGDGTRLSIL.

The chain couples TRBV18 to TRBJ1-4, with 7 bases that match TRBD1. Germline CDR1 KGHSH, CDR2 LQKENI. The CDR3 has 15 residues. V lost 5 bases and J lost 8; bases outside the gene matches: 11. As DNA, the CDR3 is TGTGCCAGCTCAGCCGACAGGGCCGGTGGGGAAAAACTGTTTTTT. It codes for CASSADRAGGEKLFF. The full variable domain, with the rest looked up from reference TRBV18 and TRBJ1-4, is NAGVMQNPRHLVRRRGQEARLRCSPMKGHSHVYWYRQLPEEGLKFMVYLQKENIIDESGMPKERFSAEFPKEGPSILRIQQVVRGDSAAYFCASSADRAGGEKLFFGSGTQLSVL.

This clonotype was counted at least ten times. The V call is TRBV6-5, the J call TRBJ1-2; 10 nucleotides line up with TRBD1. CDR1 is MNHEY, CDR2 SVGAGI, per germline. The CDR3 consists of 18 residues. The ends lost 2 bases at V and 4 bases at J; junction bases unmatched: 13. The CDR3 is CASSYTMQRGQGSYGYTF. CDR3 nucleotide sequence: TGTGCCAGCAGTTACACTATGCAAAGGGGACAGGGGAGCTATGGCTACACCTTC.

This clonotype was seen a handful of times. The genes are TRBV5-1 and TRBJ1-1; D might be TRBD1 (5 bases). Per germline, CDR1 SGHRS and CDR2 YFSETQ. The CDR3 is 16 residues long. The germline V and J ends were trimmed by 5 bases and 0 bases, with 17 bases remaining between them. This chain's CDR3 is CASRFQAGGLNTEAFF. DNA for the CDR3: TGCGCCAGCAGGTTTCAGGCTGGGGGTCTGAACACTGAAGCTTTCTTT.

This clonotype was seen a few times. The V and J genes are TRBV7-8 and TRBJ1-5; 11 bases are a match to TRBD1. This CDR3 spans 21 amino acids. CDR1 is SGHVS, CDR2 FQNEAQ, per germline. V dropped 5 bases and J dropped 0; count of bases not matched to a gene: 18. As DNA, the CDR3 is TGTGCCAGCAGCCACCATACTCTCGGGACAGGGGGTTTCTATAGCAATCAGCCCCAGCATTTT. This gives the protein CASSHHTLGTGGFYSNQPQHF.

This rearrangement joins TRBV29-1 to TRBJ2-7; D ambiguous. Looked up from germline, CDR1 is SQVTM and CDR2 is ANQGSEA. The CDR3 is made up of 13 amino acids. Between the trimmed V and J ends, which lost 4 bases and 2 bases, there was a span of 12 bases. CDR3: CSVASPITYEQYF. The CDR3 DNA follows: TGCAGCGTTGCATCCCCTATCACCTACGAGCAGTACTTC.

This clonotype has a count of ten or more. The rearrangement uses TRBV10-3 and TRBJ2-5, with a tentative D call TRBD1 (6 bases). The CDR3 runs to 13 residues. Germline V lookup: CDR1 ENHRY, CDR2 SYGVKD. V was pared by 6 bases and J by 5 bases, with 13 bases between. The CDR3 here is CAISNQGWETQYF. CDR3 nucleotide sequence: TGTGCCATCAGCAACCAGGGGTGGGAGACCCAGTACTTC.

V and J are TRBV12-3 or TRBV12-4 and TRBJ2-3; 10 bases agree with TRBD2. J lost 4 bases, V lost 4 bases, and 2 bases had no gene match. The CDR3 runs to 14 residues. The CDR3 region has the DNA TGTGCCAGCAGTTGGAGCGGGAGGGCAGATACGCAGTATTTT. Translating it yields CASSWSGRADTQYF.

The V and J genes are TRBV2 and TRBJ2-5; D is undetermined. TRBJ2-7 explains the end of the DNA better; the J call may be wrong. The CDR3 length is 12 residues. Germline CDR1 reads SNHLY; CDR2 reads FYNNEI. CDR3 nucleotide sequence: TGTGCCTGTATGACAAATACCTACGAGCAGTACTTC. Amino acids: CACMTNTYEQYF.